Listed here are 2 T cell receptor beta chains from one sample, sequenced in a study of response to subunit inactivated influenza vaccine. TCRdb re-called the RT-PCR reads through MiXCR, storing one row per CDR3 protein. The table records fewer than 550,000 distinct CDR3 sequences, roughly 25% of them present only once. The sample in question was CD4+ T cells sorted from PBMCs, obtained roughly 5 days after vaccination. The receptor set was obtained from a man aged 50 or older who received an inactivated influenza vaccine.

This chain joins TRBV12-3 or TRBV12-4 and TRBJ2-5, with TRBD1 as a possible D gene (6 bases). The CDR3 length is 14 residues. Trimming cost V 5 bases and J 2 bases, with 12 bases left between them. The CDR3 loop reads CASSIDRLQETQYF. The CDR3 DNA reads as TGTGCCAGCAGTATAGACAGGCTTCAAGAGACCCAGTACTTC.

This clonotype was counted only a few times. This chain uses TRBV5-6 with TRBJ2-5; TRBD1 matches at 12 bases. Trimming cost V 4 bases and J 4 bases; bases outside gene matches: 11. This CDR3 has 17 amino acids. In germline, CDR1 is SGHDT, CDR2 YYEEEE. The CDR3 loop is CASSIGTGGASGETQYF. The DNA of the CDR3 is TGTGCCAGCAGCATAGGGACAGGGGGCGCTAGTGGAGAGACCCAGTACTTC.